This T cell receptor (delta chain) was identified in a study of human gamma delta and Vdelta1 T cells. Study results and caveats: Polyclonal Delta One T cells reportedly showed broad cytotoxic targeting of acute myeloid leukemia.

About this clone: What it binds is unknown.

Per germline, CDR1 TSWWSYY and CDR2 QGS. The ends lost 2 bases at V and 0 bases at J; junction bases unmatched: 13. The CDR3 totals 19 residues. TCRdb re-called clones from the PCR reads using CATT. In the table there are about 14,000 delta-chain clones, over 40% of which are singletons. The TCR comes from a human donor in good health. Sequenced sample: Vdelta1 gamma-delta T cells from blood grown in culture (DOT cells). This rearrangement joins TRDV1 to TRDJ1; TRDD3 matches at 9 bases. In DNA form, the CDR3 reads TGTGCTCTTGGGGAATTAGTAGGGACTGGGGGACCTTACACCGATAAACTCATCTTT. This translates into CALGELVGTGGPYTDKLIF.